This T cell receptor beta chain was captured in a study of early T cells in non-severe SARS-CoV-2 infection. The V and J ends lost 7 bases and 2 bases, in that order; junction bases with no gene match: 6. This CDR3 has 14 residues. Germline values: CDR1 SGHTA, CDR2 FQGNSA. There are a few counts of this clonotype. TCRdb passed the 5' RACE reads through MiXCR, listing each CDR3 protein once. Of under 85,000 distinct CDR3 sequences listed, less than 5.5% were seen once; the top ten hold about 7%. The chain couples TRBV7-2 to TRBJ2-7; 9 nucleotides line up with TRBD1. The source was whole blood, collected at baseline. The clonotype comes from an adult who was a healthcare worker with PCR-confirmed SARS-CoV-2 infection or an uninfected control (not recorded which). CDR3 nucleotide sequence: TGTGCCAGCACCACGTGGGACAGGGCCTACGAGCAGTACTTC. The encoded protein is CASTTWDRAYEQYF.